These T cell receptor beta chains were read from a single sample in a study of blood T cell repertoires in COVID-19. Sequenced by immunoSEQ multiplex PCR; TCRdb stores in-frame clones only, minus some. The repertoire holds approximately 170,000 clones, roughly 70% seen once, with approximately 3% in the top ten. The sequencing input was peripheral blood. These receptors all stem from a woman aged 80 or older with acute or convalescent COVID-19. CDR3s include the opening cysteine and the closing phenylalanine or tryptophan. D genes are given only for firm matches. For some rows the clone size is stated as once, few or many, or as a class when expanded; others skip it.

j_call	v_call	d_call	clone_size	cdr3_aa	cdr3_nt
TRBJ1-1	TRBV2	NA	NA	CASSGQTVNTEAFF	TGTGCCAGCAGTGGCCAGACAGTCAACACTGAAGCTTTCTTT
TRBJ2-1	TRBV4-1	NA	NA	CASSQVGGGNYNEQFF	TGCGCCAGCAGCCAAGTCGGCGGCGGGAACTACAATGAGCAGTTCTTC
TRBJ2-7	TRBV7-2	TRBD2	NA	CASSLSRGLADSYEQYF	TGTGCCAGCAGCCTATCTCGTGGACTAGCGGATTCCTACGAGCAGTACTTC
TRBJ2-2	TRBV27	TRBD2	NA	CASSASSGSIEGTPEELFF	TGTGCCAGCAGTGCTTCTAGCGGGAGTATAGAAGGAACCCCCGAGGAGCTGTTTTTT
TRBJ2-3	TRBV29-1	NA	few	CSVEMYSGISDTQYF	TGCAGCGTTGAAATGTACTCGGGGATCAGCGATACGCAGTATTTT
TRBJ2-7	TRBV5-1	TRBD2	NA	CASRSSGSFLQYF	TGCGCCAGCAGGTCTAGCGGGAGTTTCTTGCAGTACTTC
TRBJ1-5	TRBV7-2	NA	NA	CAGSLSTVNQPQHF	TGTGCCGGCAGCTTAAGCACAGTCAATCAGCCCCAGCATTTT
TRBJ2-5	TRBV3-1/TRBV3-2	NA	few	CASSQAGVTQYF	TGTGCCAGCAGCCAGGCCGGGGTGACCCAGTACTTC
TRBJ2-2	TRBV9	TRBD1	NA	CASSGGTANTGELFF	TGTGCCAGCAGCGGTGGGACAGCTAACACCGGGGAGCTGTTTTTT
TRBJ2-3	TRBV30	NA	medium-sized	CAWSMSSFTQYF	TGTGCCTGGAGTATGTCCTCGTTTACGCAGTATTTT
TRBJ1-1	TRBV28	NA	NA	CASSFPQMAGSAFF	TGTGCCAGCAGTTTTCCCCAGATGGCAGGGTCAGCTTTCTTT
TRBJ1-6	TRBV30	NA	NA	CAWSVRGRGDSPLHF	TGTGCCTGGAGTGTAAGGGGCAGGGGAGACTCACCCCTCCACTTT
TRBJ1-5	TRBV19	NA	NA	CASSTGVISNQPQHF	TGTGCCAGTAGTACAGGTGTAATTAGCAATCAGCCCCAGCATTTT
TRBJ2-2	TRBV5-1	NA	NA	CASSWGQDTGELFF	TGCGCCAGCAGCTGGGGACAAGATACCGGGGAGCTGTTTTTT
TRBJ1-1	TRBV10-3	TRBD1	NA	CAISEGHDRVYSTEAFF	TGTGCCATCAGTGAGGGACACGACAGGGTTTATAGCACTGAAGCTTTCTTT
TRBJ2-2	TRBV29-1	TRBD2	NA	CSAGLAVDTGELFF	TGCAGCGCGGGACTAGCGGTAGACACCGGGGAGCTGTTTTTT
TRBJ2-3	TRBV4-1	NA	NA	CASSQVPENTQYF	TGCGCCAGCAGCCAAGTGCCGGAGAATACGCAGTATTTT
TRBJ1-1	TRBV19	NA	NA	CASSIDAGRTEAFF	TGTGCCAGTAGTATAGACGCGGGAAGGACTGAAGCTTTCTTT
TRBJ2-1	TRBV27	TRBD2	NA	CASRLGLAAFHEQFF	TGTGCCAGCAGGCTCGGACTAGCGGCATTCCATGAGCAGTTCTTC
TRBJ2-5	TRBV28	NA	NA	CASSSPRVSKETQYF	TGTGCCAGCAGTTCTCCCAGGGTGTCCAAAGAGACCCAGTACTTC
TRBJ1-4	TRBV19	NA	NA	CASSIQGANEKLFF	TGTGCCAGTAGTATACAGGGTGCTAATGAAAAACTGTTTTTT
TRBJ1-1	TRBV3-1/TRBV3-2	NA	NA	CASSQEPSDTEAFF	TGTGCCAGCAGCCAAGAGCCGTCGGACACTGAAGCTTTCTTT
TRBJ1-3	TRBV6-6	NA	many	CASSYTGTTGNTIYF	TGTGCCAGCAGTTACACCGGGACTACTGGAAACACCATATATTTT
TRBJ2-1	TRBV24-1	TRBD2	NA	CATQTGTSGNEQFF	TGTGCCACCCAAACCGGGACTAGCGGTAATGAGCAGTTCTTC
TRBJ1-4	TRBV2	NA	few	CASGSGTSGEKLFF	TGTGCCAGCGGATCCGGGACATCGGGTGAAAAACTGTTTTTT
TRBJ1-2	TRBV28	TRBD1	NA	CASRTGEANYGYTF	TGTGCCAGTCGAACAGGGGAAGCTAACTATGGCTACACCTTC
TRBJ1-5	TRBV19	TRBD1	NA	CASSMGQGGGQPQHF	TGTGCCAGTAGTATGGGACAGGGGGGAGGTCAGCCCCAGCATTTT
TRBJ1-5	TRBV28	NA	NA	CASSFIAGSGNQPQHF	TGTGCCAGCAGTTTTATTGCAGGGTCAGGGAATCAGCCCCAGCATTTT
TRBJ1-4	TRBV5-1	TRBD1	NA	CASSLGDRGIGKLFF	TGCGCCAGCAGCTTGGGTGACAGGGGGATTGGAAAACTGTTTTTT
TRBJ1-1	TRBV7-2	NA	NA	CASSFKLMNTEAFF	TGTGCCAGCAGCTTTAAACTAATGAACACTGAAGCTTTCTTT
TRBJ1-5	TRBV19	TRBD1	NA	CASRRQGGDQPQHF	TGTGCCAGTAGACGACAGGGTGGGGATCAGCCCCAGCATTTT
TRBJ2-2	TRBV25-1	TRBD2	NA	CASSGGLAGGGELFF	TGTGCCAGCAGCGGGGGACTAGCGGGAGGCGGGGAGCTGTTTTTT
TRBJ2-3	TRBV18	NA	once	CATQAPQGTDTQYF	TGTGCCACCCAAGCCCCCCAGGGCACAGATACGCAGTATTTT
TRBJ1-6	TRBV2	NA	NA	CASSEWAEKNSPLHF	TGTGCCAGCAGTGAGTGGGCAGAAAAGAATTCACCCCTCCACTTT
TRBJ1-3	TRBV27	NA	NA	CASRPPEGEGVSGNTIYF	TGTGCCAGCAGACCCCCGGAGGGAGAGGGAGTCTCTGGAAACACCATATATTTT
TRBJ2-1	TRBV13	TRBD2	NA	CASSPNPSLGRGRAEQFF	TGTGCCAGCAGCCCCAACCCGTCCCTAGGGAGGGGACGGGCCGAGCAGTTCTTC
TRBJ1-1	TRBV6-6	TRBD1	NA	CASSHQGPFPGQGEAFF	TGTGCCAGCAGTCACCAGGGCCCCTTCCCGGGACAGGGTGAAGCTTTCTTT
TRBJ2-5	TRBV28	TRBD1	NA	CASSPTGGLRETQYF	TGTGCCAGCAGCCCTACAGGGGGCTTAAGGGAGACCCAGTACTTC
TRBJ1-5	TRBV2	TRBD1	few	CASSVQGAFQPQHF	TGTGCCAGCAGTGTGCAGGGGGCATTTCAGCCCCAGCATTTT
TRBJ2-3	TRBV28	TRBD1	NA	CASIDRGTDTQYF	TGTGCCAGCATCGACAGGGGCACAGATACGCAGTATTTT
TRBJ2-1	TRBV19	TRBD2	NA	CASSTQIGLAGRNEQFF	TGTGCCAGTAGTACCCAAATTGGACTAGCGGGAAGGAATGAGCAGTTCTTC
TRBJ2-1	TRBV6-1	NA	NA	CASSELQETNNEQFF	TGTGCCAGCAGTGAATTGCAGGAAACGAACAATGAGCAGTTCTTC
TRBJ2-1	TRBV10-1	TRBD1	NA	CASSEWTGNEQFF	TGCGCCAGCAGTGAGTGGACAGGGAATGAGCAGTTCTTC
TRBJ1-2	TRBV2	NA	few	CASSPETGNGYTF	TGTGCCAGCAGTCCAGAAACAGGAAATGGCTACACCTTC
TRBJ2-4	TRBV28	TRBD2	NA	CASSLGLAGQNIQYF	TGTGCCAGCAGTTTGGGACTAGCGGGGCAAAACATTCAGTACTTC
TRBJ2-3	TRBV5-1	TRBD2	NA	CASSLGGTNTDTQYF	TGCGCCAGCAGCCTCGGGGGGACTAACACAGATACGCAGTATTTT
TRBJ1-1	TRBV2	TRBD1	few	CASSGFGTANTEAFF	TGTGCCAGCAGTGGCTTCGGGACAGCGAACACTGAAGCTTTCTTT
TRBJ2-7	TRBV6-6	NA	NA	CASSSGSFTYEQYF	TGTGCCAGCAGTTCAGGGTCCTTTACCTACGAGCAGTACTTC
TRBJ1-1	TRBV7-6	NA	NA	CASSIQIEAFF	TGTGCCAGCAGCATACAGATAGAGGCTTTCTTT
TRBJ1-6	TRBV27	NA	few	CASSFVNSPLHF	TGTGCCAGCAGTTTCGTTAATTCACCCCTCCACTTT
TRBJ2-1	TRBV10-3	NA	NA	CAISESQRVERHNEQFF	TGTGCCATCAGTGAGTCCCAGCGGGTAGAGCGACACAATGAGCAGTTCTTC
TRBJ2-7	TRBV28	NA	NA	CASRRADYEQYF	TGTGCCAGTCGCCGAGCGGACTACGAGCAGTACTTC
TRBJ2-1	TRBV14	NA	NA	CASSQDYRGGGRQFNEQFF	TGTGCCAGCAGCCAAGATTACCGAGGAGGTGGGAGGCAATTCAATGAGCAGTTCTTC
TRBJ1-3	TRBV19	NA	NA	CASRLRGHGNTIYF	TGTGCCAGTAGACTCAGGGGCCATGGAAACACCATATATTTT
TRBJ2-7	TRBV7-2	NA	NA	CASSKTGYEQYF	TGTGCCAGCAGCAAGACAGGTTACGAGCAGTACTTC
TRBJ1-1	TRBV19	TRBD1	few	CASKNGQGVTEAFF	TGTGCCAGTAAAAACGGACAGGGGGTCACTGAAGCTTTCTTT
TRBJ1-4	TRBV2	TRBD1	NA	CASSEFRQGQRGLFF	TGTGCCAGCAGTGAATTCCGACAGGGGCAGAGAGGACTGTTTTTT
TRBJ2-2	TRBV7-9	TRBD1	NA	CASSLGTGATGELFF	TGTGCCAGCAGCTTAGGGACAGGGGCAACCGGGGAGCTGTTTTTT
TRBJ2-7	TRBV29-1	NA	NA	CSVEVSLGAEQYF	TGCAGCGTTGAAGTGTCCTTAGGGGCCGAGCAGTACTTC